The TCR beta chain described here comes from a study of cytomegalovirus exposure and HLA in healthy donors. The germline V and J ends were trimmed by 6 bases and 0 bases, with 12 bases remaining between them. Germline V lookup: CDR1 MNHEY, CDR2 SMNVEV (reference sequence). The CDR3 is made up of 14 amino acids. Broader study findings: In a later analysis, specific HLA alleles were associated with approximately 16,000 TCR beta sequences at a 0.05 false discovery rate. Across donors, most TCRs were seen rarely, yet some public ones were widespread. There were reportedly fewer N-insertions in an Asian-associated ancestry cluster than the roughly 670-donor mean, in a later analysis. TCR beta V segments were, for the most part, productive about 87% or about 30% of the time in an earlier analysis.

The PCR used 60 Vbeta and 13 Jbeta primers. TCRdb's copy holds only in-frame clones and misses some; the assay was immunoSEQ multiplex PCR. The sample lists over 150,000 clones, 80% occurring once. In the case of this clone: The antigen remains undetermined.

Sequencing input: PBMCs. V gene TRBV27 combines with J gene TRBJ2-7; D uncertain. This receptor was obtained from a boy between 10 and 17 years old in good health and CMV-seronegative. CDR3 nucleotides: TGTGCCAGCAGCCCGGCCGAGGCCTCCTACGAGCAGTACTTC. Translated, it gives CASSPAEASYEQYF.